This TCR beta chain originates from a study of shared clonotypes between healthy human individuals. Study context: CD8 memory received one plate per donor, CD8 naive two, CD4 memory three and CD4 naive three. Whole-study findings and limits: In several donors, around 4.5% of naive CD4 clonotypes appeared in common.

For this clone: What it binds is not known.

Sequenced by immunoSEQ multiplex PCR; TCRdb stores in-frame clones only, minus some. The sample has roughly 2,500,000 clones; 93% are singletons. CDR1 and CDR2 (germline): ENHRY, SYGVKD. V was shortened by 7 bases and J by 5 bases, with 12 bases between the two germline ends. The CDR3 has 13 residues. The material sequenced was naive CD4+ T cells from PBMCs. Stated subset: CD45RA+ positively selected. This sequence originates from a man between 18 and 35 years old in good health. Some clones in this sample may be carry-over from other donors' samples. The chain joins TRBV10-3 to TRBJ2-1; D possibly matches TRBD1 or TRBD2 (5 bases each). The CDR3 bases are TGTGCCATCACTAGAGGGGCAGACAATGAGCAGTTCTTC. It yields the protein CAITRGADNEQFF.